The clone carrying this TCR beta chain has ten or more counts. Its antigen remains unidentified. Other autoimmune diseases, uncontrolled infections, pregnancy or lactation ruled patients out of participation. These data belong to a study of Graves' ophthalmopathy and Graves' hyperthyroidism. Study results and limitations: Blood repertoires reportedly contained most expanded thyroid clonotypes above 0.001 frequency.

TCR beta CDR3 amplification used RNA transcripts. First-round RT-PCR employed HTBI primers, with a second-round multiplex PCR after it. TCRdb reanalysed the multiplex PCR reads using MiXCR and keeps one entry per CDR3 protein. The data hold about 220,000 distinct CDR3 sequences, with around a fifth observed a single time. Sequenced sample: peripheral blood. This TCR came from a woman in her fifties or sixties with Graves' ophthalmopathy.

CDR3 residues: CSVAPGGGRETQYF. DNA for the CDR3: TGCAGCGTCGCCCCAGGGGGGGGCAGGGAGACCCAGTACTTC. J is TRBJ2-5 and V is TRBV29-1; D is possibly TRBD1 or TRBD2 (7 bases each). CDR3 size: 14 residues. V lost 6 bases to trimming and J lost 5 bases, with 19 bases between them. Germline CDR1 SQVTM, CDR2 ANQGSEA.